The clone carrying this TCR beta chain was counted at least ten times. This specimen belongs to a study of blood T cells in healthy people across ages. The CDR3 totals 16 residues. V dropped 4 bases and J dropped 0 bases, with 16 bases sitting between them. Germline loops: CDR1 SGHRS, CDR2 YFSETQ. The authors ran a second PCR of about 6 to 11 cycles using a sample-barcoded 5' primer and a J-beta primer mix. TCRdb reprocessed the 5' RACE reads with MiXCR, giving one entry per CDR3 protein. The top ten clones hold 20% to 25% of a sample with under 800,000 distinct CDR3 sequences, roughly 43% of them seen once.

This receptor was identified in a woman in her fifties or sixties in good health. Sequencing was performed on blood. The gene calls are TRBV5-1 and TRBJ1-1; no clear D. The CDR3 DNA reads as TGCGCCAGCAGCACCCTAGGAGGCGGGTTGAACACTGAAGCTTTCTTT. Translated: CASSTLGGGLNTEAFF.